The clone carrying this T cell receptor beta chain was seen once. These data come from a study of blood T cell repertoires in COVID-19. Study-wide background: Samples came from the United States, Italy and Spain, spanning acute and convalescent COVID-19.

The data were produced by immunoSEQ multiplex PCR, yet TCRdb's version contains in-frame clones alone and is incomplete. The data show over 250,000 clones, around 89% seen once. This CDR3 region has 13 residues. The germline gives CDR1 SGHTA, CDR2 FQGNSA. V was clipped by 3 bases and J by 5 bases, with 10 bases between them. The clonotype was recovered from a woman aged 45-59 years who had recovered from COVID-19. Source material: PBMCs or T cells enriched from blood (not recorded which). The chain combines TRBV7-2 with TRBJ1-2, with D uncertain. CDR3 loop: CASSFGRIYGYTF. The CDR3 DNA sequence: TGTGCCAGCAGCTTTGGGCGAATTTATGGCTACACCTTC.